A selection of T cell receptor beta chains follows, all from one sample in a study of blood T cells in healthy people across ages. TCRdb redid the calling of the 5' RACE reads with MiXCR, one entry per CDR3 protein. The sample lists 500,000 to 600,000 distinct CDR3 sequences; 25% to 30% were seen once. The source material was blood. These receptors all stem from a woman between 65 and 79 years old in good health. Each CDR3 is given with its conserved first and last residue. The D gene is left open where the match is weak. Size tells how often a clone was seen (once, few, many) or the class of an expanded clone, and some rows leave it out.

>TRBJ2-1|.|many|TRBV7-2
TGTGCCAGCAGCTTATATGAGCAGTTCTTC
CASSLYEQFF
>TRBJ2-7|.|.|TRBV6-5
TGTGCCAGCAGTCAGAGGCCCGGAGGGAAGGGCGAGCAGTACTTC
CASSQRPGGKGEQYF
>TRBJ2-3|.|.|TRBV12-3/TRBV12-4
TGTGCCAGCAGTTTAGCAGGAAGGACGGCCAAAGGAGATACGCAGTATTTT
CASSLAGRTAKGDTQYF
>TRBJ1-4|.|.|TRBV12-3/TRBV12-4
TGTGCCAGCAGGAGGGACACCCTGGGGGAAAAACTGTTTTTT
CASRRDTLGEKLFF
>TRBJ1-5|.|.|TRBV6-2/TRBV6-3
TGTGCCAGCAGTTACTCTTCGGCAGGGGCCCCCAATAAGCCCCAGCATTTT
CASSYSSAGAPNKPQHF
>TRBJ1-4|TRBD1|few|TRBV20-1
TGCAGTGCCCCGGACAGGGTGGCGAAAAAACTGTTTTTT
CSAPDRVAKKLFF
>TRBJ1-4|.|.|TRBV20-1
TGCAGTGCCACCGGGACATCTCCGGAAAAACTGTTTTTT
CSATGTSPEKLFF
>TRBJ2-5|TRBD2|.|TRBV2
TGTGCCAGCATTAGAACTAGCGGGGGGCCCGGGGAGACCCAGTACTTC
CASIRTSGGPGETQYF
>TRBJ1-1|.|.|TRBV7-2
TGTGCCAGCAGCTTACTTGGACTAGGGAACACTGAAGCTTTCTTT
CASSLLGLGNTEAFF
>TRBJ2-5|TRBD1|many|TRBV12-3/TRBV12-4
TGTGCCAGCAGTTCAGGGGGAGTCGGCCAAGAGACCCAGTACTTC
CASSSGGVGQETQYF
>TRBJ1-4|.|.|TRBV5-1
TGCGCCAGCAGCAGACGCGCCCGGGTCGGCGAAAATGAAAAACTGTTTTTT
CASSRRARVGENEKLFF
>TRBJ2-1|.|.|TRBV7-2
TGTGCCAGCAGCTTATCGAGAGGGCAGTTCTTC
CASSLSRGQFF
>TRBJ1-4|.|few|TRBV15
TGTGCCACCAGCAGCAGACAAACTAATGAAAAACTGTTTTTT
CATSSRQTNEKLFF
>TRBJ2-5|TRBD1|many|TRBV29-1
TGCAGCGTTACCAGGGGGCTCCAAGAGACCCAGTACTTC
CSVTRGLQETQYF
>TRBJ1-1|.|.|TRBV20-1
TGCAGTGCTAGCGGGGGGGCCAACACTGAAACTTTCTTT
CSASGGANTETFF
>TRBJ2-1|TRBD1|few|TRBV19
TGTGCCAGTAGTAACACCGGGACAGGGCTTCTAGAGCAGTTCTTC
CASSNTGTGLLEQFF
>TRBJ2-3|.|few|TRBV6-2/TRBV6-3
TGTGCCAGCAGGGGGCCAGCGGTAGATACGCAGTATTTT
CASRGPAVDTQYF
>TRBJ2-3|.|.|TRBV12-3/TRBV12-4
TGTGCCAGCAGTAGAGACAGTCCGAGCGGAGATACGCAGTATTTT
CASSRDSPSGDTQYF
>TRBJ2-5|.|.|TRBV20-1
TGCAGTGCCCGCGGGGACGGGAAAGAGACCCAGTACTTC
CSARGDGKETQYF
>TRBJ1-3|.|.|TRBV14
TGTGCCAGCAGCCGCTCTCCCGGGACCGTCTCTGGAAACACCATATATTTT
CASSRSPGTVSGNTIYF
>TRBJ2-7|TRBD1|.|TRBV10-3
TGTGCCATTCGAACAGGGGGCTCCTACGAGCAGTACTTC
CAIRTGGSYEQYF
>TRBJ1-5|.|.|TRBV20-1
TGCAGTGCTAGAGTTACCGGGGCCGGCAATCAGCCCCAGCATTTT
CSARVTGAGNQPQHF
>TRBJ2-7|.|.|TRBV5-1
TGCGCCAGCCAAACCTCGACCCAGACTTCCTACGAGCAGTACTTC
CASQTSTQTSYEQYF
>TRBJ1-1|.|.|TRBV4-3
TGCGCCAGCGGGCAGGGGAGGGTGGCTTTCTTT
CASGQGRVAFF
>TRBJ2-1|.|.|TRBV30
TGTGCCTGGAGACGGGGGCTAGCTAGCCACAATGAGCAGTTCTTC
CAWRRGLASHNEQFF
>TRBJ1-2|TRBD1|few|TRBV7-2
TGTGCCAGCAGCGTCGACAGGGGGCTGTTTAGAGGCTACACCTTC
CASSVDRGLFRGYTF
>TRBJ1-1|.|.|TRBV29-1
TGCAGCGTGGCGGGGACGGTGGCTGGAGCTTTCTTT
CSVAGTVAGAFF